The rows below give T cell receptor beta chains drawn from one sample of a study of T cells after yellow fever vaccination. TCRdb recomputed calls from the 5' RACE reads with MiXCR, one row per CDR3 protein. The sample shows 250,000 or so distinct CDR3 sequences, approximately 6.7% of them seen only once. The input for sequencing was CD4+ T cells sorted from PBMCs, taken on the day of the yellow fever booster vaccination. These receptors all stem from a man between 25 and 39 years old who received the YFV17D yellow fever vaccine. The CDR3 runs from the conserved cysteine through the conserved F or W. The D gene is left open where the match is weak. Size values are once, few and many counts, or a class for expanded clones, and some rows have none.

size | J | D | V | CDR3 | DNA
few | TRBJ1-3 | NA | TRBV5-1 | CASSPDPSGNTIYF | TGCGCCAGCAGCCCGGACCCCTCTGGAAACACCATATATTTT
NA | TRBJ1-2 | NA | TRBV3-1 | CASSQETSFYGYTF | TGTGCCAGCAGCCAAGAGACGAGTTTCTATGGCTACACCTTC
NA | TRBJ1-4 | NA | TRBV6-6 | CATLGMREKLFF | TGTGCCACCCTGGGGATGCGGGAAAAACTGTTTTTT
NA | TRBJ2-1 | NA | TRBV27 | CASSLVPHNEQFF | TGTGCCAGCAGTTTAGTGCCTCACAATGAGCAGTTCTTC
few | TRBJ2-7 | NA | TRBV7-2 | CASSSQGVYEQYF | TGTGCCAGCAGCTCCCAGGGTGTGTACGAGCAGTACTTC
NA | TRBJ1-1 | NA | TRBV4-2 | CASSQDPGRVNTEAFF | TGTGCCAGCAGCCAAGACCCGGGGAGGGTGAACACTGAAGCTTTCTTT
few | TRBJ1-2 | NA | TRBV9 | CASSRVEGGYTF | TGTGCCAGCAGCCGAGTCGAGGGTGGCTACACCTTC
few | TRBJ2-7 | TRBD2 | TRBV19 | CASSGLTSGVPYEQYF | TGTGCCAGTAGTGGCCTGACTAGCGGAGTTCCCTACGAGCAGTACTTC
many | TRBJ2-7 | NA | TRBV29-1 | CSVLGGAGPYEQYF | TGCAGCGTTCTCGGCGGGGCCGGCCCCTACGAGCAGTACTTC
many | TRBJ2-3 | NA | TRBV20-1 | CSAPRAGSTDTQYF | TGCAGTGCACCAAGGGCAGGGTCGACAGATACGCAGTATTTT
few | TRBJ2-5 | TRBD2 | TRBV5-1 | CASSPGGAETQYF | TGCGCCAGCAGCCCCGGGGGGGCGGAGACCCAGTACTTC
NA | TRBJ2-1 | TRBD2 | TRBV15 | CATMTSGGPSNEQFF | TGTGCCACCATGACTAGCGGTGGGCCTAGCAATGAGCAGTTCTTC
few | TRBJ2-1 | TRBD1 | TRBV29-1 | CSVARGNEQFF | TGCAGCGTTGCCAGGGGGAATGAGCAGTTCTTC
few | TRBJ2-5 | TRBD2 | TRBV2 | CASELAPQETQYF | TGTGCCAGTGAACTAGCGCCACAAGAGACCCAGTACTTC
few | TRBJ2-7 | NA | TRBV7-8 | CASSLAGSVQYF | TGTGCCAGCAGCTTAGCGGGGAGCGTGCAGTACTTC
few | TRBJ1-4 | TRBD1 | TRBV20-1 | CSAGQGIGEKLFF | TGCAGTGCTGGACAGGGTATCGGTGAAAAACTGTTTTTT
few | TRBJ2-1 | TRBD2 | TRBV6-1 | CASHHGTSGSNEQFF | TGTGCCAGCCATCATGGGACTAGCGGGAGCAATGAGCAGTTCTTC
many | TRBJ2-3 | TRBD2 | TRBV5-1 | CASSLVGLAGIVWTPDTQYF | TGCGCCAGCAGCTTGGTAGGACTAGCGGGAATAGTTTGGACGCCAGATACGCAGTATTTT
many | TRBJ2-5 | TRBD2 | TRBV18 | CASSLGLAGLETQYF | TGTGCCAGCTCGCTGGGACTAGCGGGATTGGAGACCCAGTACTTC
many | TRBJ2-5 | NA | TRBV2 | CASSEGQAQETQYF | TGTGCCAGCAGTGAAGGTCAGGCCCAAGAGACCCAGTACTTC
NA | TRBJ1-4 | NA | TRBV7-8 | CASSAGTYNEKLFF | TGTGCCAGCAGCGCCGGGACATATAATGAAAAACTGTTTTTT
many | TRBJ2-1 | NA | TRBV20-1 | CSASWLAYEQFF | TGCAGTGCTAGCTGGCTAGCGTATGAGCAGTTCTTC
many | TRBJ2-7 | NA | TRBV7-2 | CASSSPTLLEQYF | TGTGCCAGCAGCTCACCCACCCTACTTGAGCAGTACTTC
NA | TRBJ2-4 | NA | TRBV20-1 | CSARQAAKNIQYF | TGCAGTGCTAGACAAGCTGCCAAAAACATTCAGTACTTC
many | TRBJ2-1 | TRBD1 | TRBV23-1 | CASSRRGPYNEQFF | TGCGCCAGCAGTCGAAGGGGGCCCTACAATGAGCAGTTCTTC
few | TRBJ1-1 | NA | TRBV27 | CASSPRPWTEAFF | TGTGCCAGCAGTCCCCGCCCATGGACTGAAGCTTTCTTT
many | TRBJ2-7 | TRBD2 | TRBV15 | CATSSDSGSLSYEQYF | TGTGCCACCAGCAGTGATAGCGGGAGTTTGTCCTACGAGCAGTACTTC
NA | TRBJ2-3 | TRBD1 | TRBV7-2 | CASSLDRALTDTQYF | TGTGCCAGCAGCTTGGACAGGGCCCTCACAGATACGCAGTATTTT
few | TRBJ2-3 | NA | TRBV29-1 | CSVLRQDSDTQYF | TGCAGCGTCCTCCGACAGGATTCAGATACGCAGTATTTT
many | TRBJ2-2 | TRBD2 | TRBV12-3/TRBV12-4 | CASRGGTPPGELFF | TGTGCCAGCAGGGGGGGGACTCCCCCCGGGGAGCTGTTTTTT
few | TRBJ1-2 | NA | TRBV20-1 | CSAKQGSYGYTF | TGCAGTGCCAAACAGGGAAGCTATGGCTACACCTTC
many | TRBJ2-1 | NA | TRBV7-8 | CASSRAEHSYNEQFF | TGTGCCAGCAGCCGGGCGGAGCACTCCTACAATGAGCAGTTCTTC
many | TRBJ2-7 | TRBD2 | TRBV3-1 | CASSQGGTSGRTYEQYF | TGTGCCAGCAGCCAAGGAGGGACTAGCGGGAGAACTTACGAGCAGTACTTC
many | TRBJ2-1 | TRBD1 | TRBV12-3/TRBV12-4 | CASSPWDRGSEQFF | TGTGCCAGCAGTCCCTGGGACAGGGGGTCCGAGCAGTTCTTC
NA | TRBJ2-1 | TRBD2 | TRBV9 | CASSAFSGRDNEQFF | TGTGCCAGCAGCGCCTTTAGCGGGAGAGACAATGAGCAGTTCTTC
many | TRBJ2-2 | NA | TRBV9 | CASSPRAGRNTGELFF | TGTGCCAGCAGCCCTCGGGCCGGAAGGAACACCGGGGAGCTGTTTTTT
few | TRBJ1-4 | NA | TRBV20-1 | CSAIPTDHNEKLFF | TGCAGTGCCATCCCGACAGATCATAATGAAAAACTGTTTTTT
NA | TRBJ2-5 | TRBD1 | TRBV18 | CASSPLTGGNQETQYF | TGTGCCAGCTCACCGCTGACAGGGGGGAATCAAGAGACCCAGTACTTC
many | TRBJ2-7 | NA | TRBV5-1 | CASRPNAYEQYF | TGCGCCAGCAGACCGAATGCCTACGAGCAGTACTTC
few | TRBJ1-2 | NA | TRBV20-1 | CSARRPPYGYTF | TGCAGTGCTAGGCGGCCACCCTATGGCTACACCTTC
few | TRBJ2-7 | TRBD2 | TRBV5-1 | CASSPDGTSGSFEQYF | TGCGCCAGCAGCCCGGACGGCACTAGCGGGAGTTTCGAGCAGTACTTC